Given below is one T cell receptor beta chain in context. The record originates from a study of cytomegalovirus exposure and HLA in healthy donors. Each donor was healthy, and each was a bone marrow donor. Primers included in the PCR were 60 Vbeta and 13 Jbeta primers. Repertoires were generated with immunoSEQ multiplex PCR, while TCRdb's copy carries only in-frame clones and drops some. Here the sample spans some 100,000 clones, about 79% being singletons. The germline CDR1 and CDR2 sequences are SNHLY and FYNNEI. V lost 4 bases and J lost 9; bases outside the gene matches: 17. The CDR3 extends over 19 amino acids.

The TCR sequence derives from a woman aged 18 to 35 in good health and CMV-seronegative. The V gene is TRBV2, the J gene TRBJ1-6; 11 bases fit TRBD1. The specimen was PBMCs. The CDR3 nucleotides are TGTGCCAGCAGTGGGCCTCGGGACAGGGGGACAATACCTGGTTCACCCCTCCACTTT. Protein product: CASSGPRDRGTIPGSPLHF.